Below are 11 T cell receptor beta chains sequenced from a single sample in a study of T cells after yellow fever vaccination. TCRdb independently ran MiXCR on the 5' RACE reads; one entry per CDR3 protein. Counted here are fewer than 350,000 distinct CDR3 sequences, around 4.5% occurring once; the ten biggest clones make up 19%. The sequencing here drew on PBMCs, taken 15 days after the yellow fever booster vaccination. The receptors originated from a man aged 18-30 years who received the YFV17D yellow fever vaccine.

V usage is TRBV12-3 or TRBV12-4 and J usage is TRBJ1-1; possible D gene TRBD1, 6 bases. The CDR3 contains 13 residues. Between the trimmed V and J ends, which lost 6 bases and 11 bases, there was a span of 19 bases. CDR3 DNA: TGTGCCAGCAGCCCTACAGGACAGTGGAGGGCTTTCTTT. Its translation: CASSPTGQWRAFF.

This clonotype was counted only a few times. V is TRBV12-3 or TRBV12-4 and J is TRBJ1-2; tentatively, D is TRBD1 (6 bases). The CDR3 runs 16 residues. Trimming cost V 6 bases and J 3 bases, with 20 bases left between them. CDR3 sequence reads: CASRTDSYVTYYGYTF. The CDR3 DNA reads TGTGCCAGCAGAACGGACAGTTACGTAACCTACTATGGCTACACCTTC.

This clonotype was picked up many times. The J gene is TRBJ2-3, the V gene TRBV20-1, with TRBD2 matching over 10 bases. The ends lost 0 bases at V and 2 bases at J; junction bases unmatched: 5. Germline lookup yields CDR1 DFQATT and CDR2 SNEGSKA (reference sequence). The CDR3 length is 16 residues. CDR3 protein: CSARDPSGGYTDTQYF. CDR3 sequence (DNA): TGCAGTGCTAGAGATCCTAGCGGGGGCTACACAGATACGCAGTATTTT.

In this sample, this clonotype turned up a few times. The DNA of the CDR3 is TGCGCCAGCAGCTTGGCGGGGGGGCCCTACGAGCAGTACGTC. Protein sequence: CASSLAGGPYEQYV. V and J are TRBV5-1 and TRBJ2-7; 8 bases map to TRBD2. The CDR3 loop spans 14 amino acids. V was clipped by 0 bases and J by 2 bases; unmatched bases: 1. Germline V gives CDR1 SGHRS, CDR2 YFSETQ.

CDR3 nucleotide sequence: TGTGCCAGCAGCCCCCGCGGTGAAGCTTTCTTT. Translation gives CASSPRGEAFF. The chain recombines TRBV12-3 or TRBV12-4 with TRBJ1-1; no reliable D call. Trimming pared 6 bases from V and 7 bases from J, leaving 9 bases between. CDR3 length: 11 residues.

In its sample, this clonotype was seen a few times. The chain employs TRBV9 and TRBJ1-6; TRBD1 aligns across 7 bases. This CDR3 contains 15 residues. From germline, CDR1 is SGDLS and CDR2 YYNGEE. The ends lost 3 bases at V and 7 bases at J; junction bases unmatched: 7. The CDR3 spells CASSGGGTVNSPLHF. CDR3 bases: TGTGCCAGCAGCGGGGGGGGGACAGTCAATTCACCCCTCCACTTT.

This clonotype occurred many times. The chain employs TRBV29-1 and TRBJ1-2; D call uncertain. In germline, CDR1 is SQVTM, CDR2 ANQGSEA. The V gene lost 7 bases and the J gene lost 11 bases, with 17 bases spanning the gap. The CDR3 consists of 11 residues. The CDR3 nucleotides are TGCAGCGCCTGGAGACAATTCGAGTACACCTTC. This sequence encodes CSAWRQFEYTF.

The chain links TRBV29-1 to TRBJ2-1; D gene unclear. CDR1 is SQVTM and CDR2 is ANQGSEA in the germline V gene. The CDR3 totals 11 residues. The CDR3 loop reads CSHGTNNEQFF. CDR3 DNA: TGCAGTCATGGTACGAACAATGAGCAGTTCTTC.

This clonotype has ten or more counts. The chain uses TRBV20-1 and TRBJ2-7; D not certain. Trimming took off 3 bases at V and 2 bases at J, with 17 bases between the two ends. The CDR3 covers 15 residues. Germline-derived CDR1 and CDR2 are DFQATT and SNEGSKA (reference sequence). The CDR3 region is CSASRSVGRPYEQYF. The CDR3 coding sequence is TGCAGTGCTAGTAGGAGTGTCGGAAGACCCTACGAGCAGTACTTC.

This clonotype was detected a few times. The chain uses TRBV5-1 and TRBJ1-1; a weak D match, TRBD1 (5 bases). V was cut by 2 bases and J by 4 bases, with 21 bases left in between. CDR3 length equals 17 residues. The germline V gene has CDR1 SGHRS and CDR2 YFSETQ. CDR3 nucleotides: TGCGCCAGCAGCTTAGACCTTCATTCCAGGGCCAGCACTGAAGCTTTCTTT. This translates into CASSLDLHSRASTEAFF.

This clonotype was seen many times. In DNA form, the CDR3 reads TGTGCCAGCAGGCCGACTAGGACCCCTGATACGCAGTATTTT. As protein: CASRPTRTPDTQYF. The V call is TRBV7-2, the J call TRBJ2-3; D perhaps matches TRBD2 (6 bases). CDR1 is SGHTA, CDR2 FQGNSA, per germline. Trimming removed 6 bases at V and 6 bases at J, with 16 bases between. The CDR3 runs to 14 residues.